The rows below give T cell receptor beta chains drawn from one sample of a study of shared clonotypes between healthy human individuals. The method was immunoSEQ multiplex PCR; TCRdb's version includes in-frame clones alone and lacks a portion of them. This table has around 1.4 million clones, approximately 98.5% appearing once. Sequencing was performed on naive CD4+ T cells sorted from blood. The source is a man aged 30 to 39 in good health. CDR3s include the opening cysteine and the closing phenylalanine or tryptophan.

j_call | v_call | cdr3_aa
TRBJ1-5 | TRBV27 | CASSLEQGGNQPQHF
TRBJ1-2 | TRBV5-8 | CASSTGQGAGYYGYTF
TRBJ1-2 | TRBV19 | CASSINSFYGYTF
TRBJ1-2 | TRBV10-3 | CAIPQGTGREANYGYTF
TRBJ2-5 | TRBV27 | CASSSLGLAGGPGETQYF
TRBJ2-1 | TRBV6-4 | CASSVEREINEQFF
TRBJ2-2 | TRBV7-6 | CASSLVGGTNTGELFF
TRBJ2-1 | TRBV4-2 | CASSQDPAGGPNEQFF
TRBJ2-1 | TRBV28 | CASSSGLAGGPWDEQFF
TRBJ2-3 | TRBV7-2 | CASSSGPPQYF
TRBJ2-5 | TRBV5-1 | CASSLGTSGRLQETQYF
TRBJ2-1 | TRBV19 | CASSIGTSGSHEQFF
TRBJ1-1 | TRBV7-2 | CASSISDPMNTEAFF
TRBJ2-5 | TRBV28 | CASSWGLAGAVETQYF
TRBJ2-1 | TRBV5-4 | CASSTGQGGQNKQFF
TRBJ1-1 | TRBV5-1 | CASSDTGTGGTEAFF
TRBJ1-1 | TRBV15 | CATSRLTGTGTEAFF
TRBJ2-2 | TRBV7-2 | CASSLPPGWNTGELFF
TRBJ2-3 | TRBV2 | CASGSGSLRTDTQYF
TRBJ2-7 | TRBV7-8 | CASSAGSGEQYF
TRBJ1-4 | TRBV5-6 | CASSLSSTAGKLFF
TRBJ1-1 | TRBV6-5 | CASMQRGNTEAFF
TRBJ2-2 | TRBV6-6 | CASSWTANTGELFF
TRBJ2-7 | TRBV6-6 | CASSYRGLPYEQYF
TRBJ2-4 | TRBV28 | CASSSGGVLKNIQYF
TRBJ1-1 | TRBV11-3 | CASSSSTQGRTFF
TRBJ1-5 | TRBV27 | CASSAVPNAGQHF
TRBJ2-7 | TRBV7-9 | CASTPSGSYEQYF
TRBJ1-5 | TRBV27 | CASSHLGGRGPPNQPQHF
TRBJ2-1 | TRBV5-4 | CASSQVAKNEQFF
TRBJ2-2 | TRBV6-6 | CASSYRGRAGELFF
TRBJ1-2 | TRBV28 | CAARRDRANYGYTF
TRBJ1-5 | TRBV9 | CASSPRTDHQPQHF
TRBJ2-1 | TRBV2 | CASSDRLALPKEQFF
TRBJ1-1 | TRBV6-1 | CASPPRVKTNTEAFF
TRBJ2-7 | TRBV5-4 | CASSSGLAGSEQYF
TRBJ1-2 | TRBV5-4 | CASSPGLSLNTGYGYTF
TRBJ1-5 | TRBV28 | CASTRRGGNQPQHF
TRBJ1-5 | TRBV5-1 | CASSLDAGAGNQPQHF
TRBJ2-7 | TRBV19 | CASSPRTSYEQYF
TRBJ2-7 | TRBV30 | CAWSPPDRVAYEQYF
TRBJ2-2 | TRBV5-8 | CASSFVRDRNTGELFF
TRBJ2-6 | TRBV27 | CASRGQLRVSGANVLTF